This paragraph reports one TCR beta chain. The data were obtained in a study of blood T cell repertoires in COVID-19. Study context: Some COVID-19 samples were acute and others convalescent; all came from the United States, Italy and Spain.

V was cut by 8 bases and J by 13 bases, with 12 bases left in between. Germline CDR1 and CDR2: MNHEY and SMNVEV (reference sequence). There are 10 residues in the CDR3. Per the study methods: By means of reference gene primer amplification, nucleated cell counts were estimated. Assay used: immunoSEQ multiplex PCR; TCRdb lists only in-frame clones, some missing. Clonal size and the V and J genes are those of that table, whereas D and trimming came from the DNA. The sample records approximately 65,000 clones, 89% being singletons. The TCR comes from a woman aged 50 to 60 with active COVID-19. This rearrangement joins TRBV27 to TRBJ2-1, with D possibly matching TRBD1 (7 bases). The source material was peripheral blood. The CDR3 nucleotides are TGTGCCAGCGGAGGGACAGACCAGTTCTTC. It translates to CASGGTDQFF.